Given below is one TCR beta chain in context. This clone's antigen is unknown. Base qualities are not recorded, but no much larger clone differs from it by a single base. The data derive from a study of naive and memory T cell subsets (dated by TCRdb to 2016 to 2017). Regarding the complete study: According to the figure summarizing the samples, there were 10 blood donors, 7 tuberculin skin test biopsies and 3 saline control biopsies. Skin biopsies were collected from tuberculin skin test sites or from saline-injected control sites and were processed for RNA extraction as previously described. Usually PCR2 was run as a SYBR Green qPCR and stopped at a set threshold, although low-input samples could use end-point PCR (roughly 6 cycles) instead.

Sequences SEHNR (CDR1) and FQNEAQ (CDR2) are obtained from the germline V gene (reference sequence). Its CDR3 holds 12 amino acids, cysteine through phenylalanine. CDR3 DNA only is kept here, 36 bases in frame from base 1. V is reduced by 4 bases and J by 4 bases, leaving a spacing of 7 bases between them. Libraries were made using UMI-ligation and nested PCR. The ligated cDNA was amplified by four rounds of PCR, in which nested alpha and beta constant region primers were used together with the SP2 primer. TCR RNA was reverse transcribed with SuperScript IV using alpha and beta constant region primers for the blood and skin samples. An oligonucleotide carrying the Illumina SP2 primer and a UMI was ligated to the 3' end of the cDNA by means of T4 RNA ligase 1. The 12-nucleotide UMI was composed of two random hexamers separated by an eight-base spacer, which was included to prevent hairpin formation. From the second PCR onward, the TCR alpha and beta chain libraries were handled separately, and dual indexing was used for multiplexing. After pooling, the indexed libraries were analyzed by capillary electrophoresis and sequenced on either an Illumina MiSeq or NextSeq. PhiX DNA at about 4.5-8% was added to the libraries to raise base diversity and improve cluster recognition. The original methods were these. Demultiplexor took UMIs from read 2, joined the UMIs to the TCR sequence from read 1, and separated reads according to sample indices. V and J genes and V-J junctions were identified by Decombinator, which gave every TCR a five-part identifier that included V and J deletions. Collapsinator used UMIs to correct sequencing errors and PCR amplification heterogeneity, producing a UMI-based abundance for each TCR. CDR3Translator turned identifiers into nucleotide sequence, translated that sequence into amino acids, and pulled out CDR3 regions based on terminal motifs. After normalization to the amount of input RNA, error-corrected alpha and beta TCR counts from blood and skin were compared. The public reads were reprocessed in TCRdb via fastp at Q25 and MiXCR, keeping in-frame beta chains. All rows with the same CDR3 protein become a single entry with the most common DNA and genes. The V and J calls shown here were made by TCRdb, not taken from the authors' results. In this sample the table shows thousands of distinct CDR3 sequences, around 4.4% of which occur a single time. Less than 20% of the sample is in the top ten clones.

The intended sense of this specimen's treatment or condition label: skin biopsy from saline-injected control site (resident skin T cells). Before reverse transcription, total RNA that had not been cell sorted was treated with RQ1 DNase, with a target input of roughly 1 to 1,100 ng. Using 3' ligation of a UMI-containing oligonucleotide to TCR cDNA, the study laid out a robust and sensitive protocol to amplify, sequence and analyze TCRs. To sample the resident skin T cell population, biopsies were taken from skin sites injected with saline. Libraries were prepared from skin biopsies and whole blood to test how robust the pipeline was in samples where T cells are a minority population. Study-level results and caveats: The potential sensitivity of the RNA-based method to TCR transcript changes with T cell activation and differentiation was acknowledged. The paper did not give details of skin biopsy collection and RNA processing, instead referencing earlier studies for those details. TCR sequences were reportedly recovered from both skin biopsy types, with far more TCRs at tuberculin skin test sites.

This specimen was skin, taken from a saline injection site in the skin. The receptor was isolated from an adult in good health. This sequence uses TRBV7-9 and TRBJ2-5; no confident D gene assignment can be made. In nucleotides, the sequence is TGTGCCAGCAGCTATGTGGCAGAGACCCAGTACTTC. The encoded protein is CASSYVAETQYF.